Listed below are T cell receptor beta chains from one sample, sequenced in a study of blood T cells in healthy people across ages. TCRdb redid the calling of the 5' RACE reads with MiXCR, one entry per CDR3 protein. The sample records some 930,000 distinct CDR3 sequences, 25% to 30% being singletons. The sample also formed part of further work on T cells of mothers and their children.

Sequencing was carried out using blood. Receptors were obtained from a woman aged 40 to 49 in good health. Both conserved end residues are part of each CDR3. The order of the fields is J gene, clone size, V gene, D gene, CDR3 length, CDR3 DNA, CDR3 protein. The D gene is left open where the match is weak. A row's size may be missing; if present it is once, few, many or a size class.

>TRBJ1-2|NA|TRBV20-1|NA|15
TGCAGTGCTAGACCGAAACAGGGTTCGAACTATGGCTACACCTTC
CSARPKQGSNYGYTF
>TRBJ1-5|NA|TRBV7-8|TRBD1|18
TGTGCCAGCAGCTTACTCCAGGCGGGGACAGGGGGCAATCAGCCCCAGCATTTT
CASSLLQAGTGGNQPQHF
>TRBJ2-5|NA|TRBV11-1|NA|21
TGTGCCAGCAGCGACACGTACAGGGGGCGTTTGGCTAGCGGGGATAAAGAGACCCAGTACTTC
CASSDTYRGRLASGDKETQYF
>TRBJ2-7|NA|TRBV20-1|TRBD1|15
TGCAGTGCCCAGGACAGGGGGACAGCTTTCTACGAGCAGTACTTC
CSAQDRGTAFYEQYF
>TRBJ1-5|NA|TRBV10-3|NA|15
TGTGCCATCAGTGAAGGGGTGGAAGGCAATCAGTCCCAGCATTTT
CAISEGVEGNQSQHF
>TRBJ1-1|few|TRBV13|NA|15
TGTGCCAGCAGCTTAGGCGCGGGTCCAGAGACTGAAGCTTTCTTT
CASSLGAGPETEAFF
>TRBJ2-5|few|TRBV24-1|NA|14
TGTGCCACCAGTGCCCCGGAGGCTAGTATGACCCAGTACTTC
CATSAPEASMTQYF
>TRBJ2-4|NA|TRBV18|NA|16
TGTGCCAGCTCACCTTCGGATGGGGGGCACTACAATGAGCAGTACTTC
CASSPSDGGHYNEQYF
>TRBJ1-2|few|TRBV5-1|NA|14
TGCGCCAGCAGCTTGGAGGGGTTCGGTGGTGGCTACACCTTC
CASSLEGFGGGYTF
>TRBJ2-1|NA|TRBV5-1|NA|15
TGCGCCAGCAGCTTAAGTGGGGCCGACCACAATGAGCAGTTCTTC
CASSLSGADHNEQFF
>TRBJ2-3|few|TRBV18|TRBD2|15
TGTGCCAGCTCACCTCCCGGGACTAGGGCAGATACGCAGTATTTT
CASSPPGTRADTQYF
>TRBJ2-2|NA|TRBV7-9|TRBD1|16
TGTGCCAGCAGCCAAGGACAGGGCGGGGACACCGGGGAGCTGTTTTTT
CASSQGQGGDTGELFF
>TRBJ2-3|many|TRBV7-2|TRBD2|14
TGTGCCAGCAGCTATTTAGCGGGGACAGATACGCAGTATTTT
CASSYLAGTDTQYF
>TRBJ2-3|NA|TRBV20-1|TRBD2|16
TGCAGTGCTAGAGATCTGGCTAGCGGGGGGGCAGATACGCAGTATTTT
CSARDLASGGADTQYF
>TRBJ2-7|NA|TRBV27|TRBD1|17
TGTGCCAGCAGTTTATCGTCCGGACAGGTGTTCGCCTACGAGCAGTACTTC
CASSLSSGQVFAYEQYF
>TRBJ2-4|many|TRBV29-1|NA|12
TGCAGCGTTGAAGGGTTCCGGGACATTCAGTACTTC
CSVEGFRDIQYF
>TRBJ2-1|few|TRBV7-2|TRBD2|16
TGTGCCAGCAGCGCCCGACTAGCGGGGGGCTACAATGAGCAGTTCTTC
CASSARLAGGYNEQFF
>TRBJ2-7|many|TRBV27|TRBD1|14
TGTGCCAGCAGTAGGGACAGGGACCTTTACGAGCAGTACTTC
CASSRDRDLYEQYF
>TRBJ1-1|once|TRBV18|NA|15
TGTGCCAGCTCACCACTAAAGGGTATAAACACTGAAGCTTTCTTT
CASSPLKGINTEAFF
>TRBJ2-1|many|TRBV3-1|TRBD2|13
TGTGCCAGCAGATCTAGCGGGGAAAATGAGCAGTTCTTC
CASRSSGENEQFF
>TRBJ2-1|many|TRBV7-9|NA|13
TGTGCCAGCAGCTTAGGGACGGACAATGAGCAGTTCTTC
CASSLGTDNEQFF
>TRBJ2-1|NA|TRBV2|TRBD1|15
TGTGCCAGCAGTGAAGGGGGACAGGGGCTAAATGAGCAGTTCTTC
CASSEGGQGLNEQFF
>TRBJ2-3|few|TRBV28|TRBD1|16
TGTGCCAGCAGTCCCCCCGGGACAGGGACCACAGATACGCAGTATTTT
CASSPPGTGTTDTQYF
>TRBJ2-3|NA|TRBV4-3|TRBD1|15
TGCGCCAGCAGCCCCGGGACAGGGGGGTGCAATACGCAGTATTTT
CASSPGTGGCNTQYF
>TRBJ1-1|NA|TRBV3-1|TRBD1|15
TGTGCCAGCAGCCGGTTGGACAGGGGAATCACTGAAGCTTTCTTT
CASSRLDRGITEAFF
>TRBJ1-2|NA|TRBV11-2|NA|13
TGTGCCAGCAGCTCCCGTGGTGACTATGGCTACACCTTC
CASSSRGDYGYTF
>TRBJ1-2|NA|TRBV12-3/TRBV12-4|TRBD1|13
TGTGCCAGCAGGGACGGACAGGGCTATGGCTACACCTTC
CASRDGQGYGYTF
>TRBJ2-1|many|TRBV29-1|NA|11
TGCAGCGTCAACCCGAACAATGAGCAGTTCTTC
CSVNPNNEQFF
>TRBJ2-1|NA|TRBV24-1|TRBD1|17
TGTGCCACCAGTGATTCCGGGACAGGGCGCATCTACAATGAGCAGTTCTTC
CATSDSGTGRIYNEQFF
>TRBJ2-7|many|TRBV7-9|NA|16
TGTGCCAGCAGTCTAGCGCCACAGGGGCCATCCTACGAGCAGTACTTC
CASSLAPQGPSYEQYF
>TRBJ1-2|NA|TRBV19|TRBD1|16
TGTGCCAGTAGTACAGCCACAGGGGACGGGGCGTATGGCTACACCTTC
CASSTATGDGAYGYTF
>TRBJ2-1|many|TRBV10-3|NA|16
TGTGCCATCAGTGAGCAGCGGGTAGGCCCCTACAATGAGCAGTTCTTC
CAISEQRVGPYNEQFF
>TRBJ1-2|many|TRBV7-2|TRBD1|15
TGTGCCAGCAGCTTAGTGGCCAGGGGGGACGGTGGCTACACCTTC
CASSLVARGDGGYTF
>TRBJ2-3|few|TRBV20-1|TRBD2|13
TGCACACTGCGCGGGGGTCGCACAGATACGCAGTATTTT
CTLRGGRTDTQYF
>TRBJ1-2|few|TRBV5-4|TRBD1|15
TGTGCCAGCAGCTTCGGACAGGGGGACCTCTATGGCTACACCTTC
CASSFGQGDLYGYTF
>TRBJ2-4|NA|TRBV5-6|TRBD1|14
TGTGCCAGCAGTTACGAGACAGGGGAGTATGGGCAGTACTTC
CASSYETGEYGQYF
>TRBJ2-3|few|TRBV4-1|NA|14
TGCGCCAGCAGCCAAGCCCCTAGATCAGATACGCAGTATTTT
CASSQAPRSDTQYF
>TRBJ2-3|NA|TRBV7-9|NA|15
TGTGCCACCCATTCGCTGGGGGGTAGCACAGATGCGCAGTATTTT
CATHSLGGSTDAQYF
>TRBJ2-7|many|TRBV12-3/TRBV12-4|NA|12
TGTGCCAGCAGAACAGGGTTTCGCGAGCAGTACTTC
CASRTGFREQYF
>TRBJ2-3|many|TRBV28|NA|12
TGTGCCAGCAACTTCTCGCCCGGTACGCAGTATTTT
CASNFSPGTQYF
>TRBJ2-7|many|TRBV20-1|NA|15
TGCAGTGCTAGCCCAGGTTCGGGAACTACCTACGAGCAGTACTTC
CSASPGSGTTYEQYF
>TRBJ2-7|NA|TRBV12-3/TRBV12-4|NA|16
TGTACCAGCAGTTTAGAGGGTCGGGGACCTACGGGCGAGCAGTACTTC
CTSSLEGRGPTGEQYF
>TRBJ2-5|few|TRBV20-1|TRBD2|18
TGCAGTGCTCTACGTTGGCCAGCGGGGGCCCCCCGGCAAGAGACCCAGTACTTC
CSALRWPAGAPRQETQYF
>TRBJ1-3|few|TRBV29-1|NA|12
TGCAGCGTTGGGGCGGCTGGAAACACCATATATTTT
CSVGAAGNTIYF
>TRBJ2-7|NA|TRBV5-1|NA|12
TGCGCCAGCCGGAGTGAAGGGTACGAGCAGTACTTC
CASRSEGYEQYF
>TRBJ1-5|NA|TRBV15|NA|14
TGTGCCACCAGCAGAGATACGGGGTTTCAGCCCCAGCATTTT
CATSRDTGFQPQHF
>TRBJ2-7|few|TRBV4-1|TRBD1|15
TGCGCCAGCAGCCAAGGCCAACAGGGGCAAGGCGAGCAGTACTTC
CASSQGQQGQGEQYF
>TRBJ1-2|few|TRBV20-1|TRBD1|12
TGCAGTGTCCCACAGGGGGCCGATGGCTACACCTTC
CSVPQGADGYTF